This T cell receptor (beta chain) was obtained from a study of blood T cell repertoires in COVID-19. Study details: Spain, Italy and the United States supplied samples that represented acute and convalescent COVID-19. From T cells, B-cell-depleted T cells, or PBMCs came the material, which was cDNA or gDNA.

With V trimmed by 4 bases and J by 6 bases, 11 bases remained unmatched. Germline V gene data show CDR1 as SQVTM and CDR2 as ANQGSEA. The CDR3 length is 15 residues. Methods used by the authors: Amplification with reference gene primers provided the estimates of nucleated cell counts. The protocol was immunoSEQ multiplex PCR, while the TCRdb copy is restricted to in-frame clones and leaves out a portion. The V and J calls and clone size were taken over from that table, and D and trimming were inferred from the DNA. Of 15,000 to 20,000 clones detected, 82% appear once; the ten largest clones hold approximately 6.6%.

The chain combines TRBV29-1 with TRBJ2-4; 8 nucleotides match TRBD2. The source of this sequence is a human donor in a cohort sampled during active COVID-19. Sequences were obtained from peripheral blood. This CDR3 is CSVGGPGLELNIQYF. CDR3 nucleotide sequence: TGCAGCGTTGGGGGACCGGGACTAGAGTTAAACATTCAGTACTTC.